This T cell receptor beta chain was obtained from a study of T cell responses to AZD1222 COVID-19 vaccine. CDR1 is SGHRS and CDR2 is YFSETQ in the germline V gene. After removal of 4 bases from V and 7 bases from J, the junction contained 15 bases not matched to a gene. The CDR3 spans 17 residues. Here immunoSEQ multiplex PCR was the method, and the copy in TCRdb shows in-frame clones only, minus some. This sample has 90,000 to 110,000 clones; over 75% occur once, and the top ten carry around 13%. The specimen comprised peripheral blood, sampled on day 0 of MenACWY control vaccination. This rearrangement joins TRBV5-1 to TRBJ2-1; 9 nucleotides line up with TRBD1. The TCR was taken from an adult in good health. This CDR3 reads CASSRTVRDRDLNEQFF. The CDR3 DNA follows: TGCGCCAGCAGCCGTACGGTTCGGGACAGGGACCTGAATGAGCAGTTCTTC. The whole variable domain, remainder taken from reference TRBV5-1 and TRBJ2-1, is KAGVTQTPRYLIKTRGQQVTLSCSPISGHRSVSWYQQTPGQGLQFLFEYFSETQRNKGNFPGRFSGRQFSNSRSEMNVSTLELGDSALYLCASSRTVRDRDLNEQFFGPGTRLTVL.